This T cell receptor beta chain was sequenced for a study of blood T cell repertoires in COVID-19. Study summary: Specimens from acute and convalescent COVID-19 originated in the United States, Italy and Spain. From T cells, B-cell-depleted T cells, or PBMCs came the material, which was cDNA or gDNA.

This CDR3 region has 13 residues. Germline values: CDR1 KGHSH, CDR2 LQKENI. V gave up 4 bases and J gave up 5 bases; unmatched junction bases: 1. Data came from immunoSEQ multiplex PCR; TCRdb stores just in-frame clones and leaves some out. The sample lists more than 85,000 clones, around three quarters occurring once. The origin of this receptor is a human donor in a cohort sampled during active or convalescent COVID-19. Material for sequencing was peripheral blood. This chain uses TRBV18 with TRBJ1-5; 8 bases are shared with TRBD1. The CDR3 nucleotides are TGTGCCAGCTCACAGGACAGGGATCAGCCCCAGCATTTT. It encodes CASSQDRDQPQHF.